The rows below give T cell receptor beta chains drawn from one sample of a study of blood T cell repertoires in COVID-19. Sequenced by immunoSEQ multiplex PCR; TCRdb stores in-frame clones only, minus some. Here the sample spans about 140,000 clones, about 90% being singletons. Specimen: peripheral blood. Receptors were obtained from a man aged 60 to 69 with active or convalescent COVID-19. Each CDR3 is given with its conserved first and last residue. Fields, in order: D gene, clone size, J gene, V gene, CDR3 protein, CDR3 DNA. A D gene is named only where the DNA matches it firmly. The size of a clone is reported for some rows only, either as once, few or many, or as a class for expanded clones.

>TRBD1|NA|TRBJ2-2|TRBV19
CASSPTGTGRSGELFF
TGTGCCAGTAGTCCAACCGGGACAGGGAGGTCCGGGGAGCTGTTTTTT
>NA|NA|TRBJ1-4|TRBV28
CASSRGGNEKLFF
TGTGCCAGCAGCCGGGGGGGTAATGAAAAACTGTTTTTT
>NA|NA|TRBJ2-4|TRBV6-2/TRBV6-3
CASSYPLQNIQYF
TGTGCCAGCAGTTACCCCCTTCAAAACATTCAGTACTTC
>NA|NA|TRBJ2-5|TRBV7-8
CASSQRTASQETQYF
TGTGCCAGCAGCCAGCGGACAGCATCCCAAGAGACCCAGTACTTC
>TRBD1|NA|TRBJ1-2|TRBV28
CASIPMTGGLYGYTF
TGTGCCAGCATTCCGATGACAGGGGGCCTCTATGGCTACACCTTC
>TRBD1|NA|TRBJ1-2|TRBV6-6
CASSARDRGRVGYTF
TGTGCCAGCAGTGCCCGGGACAGGGGGCGAGTTGGCTACACCTTC
>NA|NA|TRBJ1-2|TRBV9
CASSASLTGLGGYTF
TGTGCCAGCAGCGCCTCGTTGACAGGCCTGGGGGGCTACACCTTC
>NA|NA|TRBJ2-3|TRBV10-2
CASSGGRSDTQYF
TGCGCCAGCAGTGGGGGGAGGTCAGATACGCAGTATTTT
>NA|few|TRBJ2-7|TRBV3-1/TRBV3-2
CASSHGGVYEQYF
TGTGCCAGCAGCCACGGGGGTGTATACGAGCAGTACTTC
>NA|NA|TRBJ2-7|TRBV4-3
CASSQAGVSYEQYF
TGCGCCAGCAGCCAAGCGGGTGTCTCCTACGAGCAGTACTTC
>TRBD1|NA|TRBJ1-2|TRBV4-3
CASSQHRGHTNYGYTF
TGCGCCAGCAGCCAACACAGGGGGCACACTAACTATGGCTACACCTTC
>NA|NA|TRBJ1-1|TRBV7-2
CASSRGVTEAFF
TGTGCCAGCAGCCGGGGAGTTACTGAAGCTTTCTTT
>NA|NA|TRBJ2-5|TRBV19
CASSIAGVQETQYF
TGTGCCAGTAGTATAGCGGGGGTCCAAGAGACCCAGTACTTC
>TRBD2|NA|TRBJ2-7|TRBV7-9
CASSLEAGASYEQYF
TGTGCCAGCAGCTTAGAGGCGGGAGCCTCCTACGAGCAGTACTTC
>TRBD1|NA|TRBJ2-3|TRBV18
CASSPNLDRVYF
TGTGCCAGCTCACCAAATCTGGACAGGGTTTATTTT
>TRBD1|once|TRBJ2-2|TRBV10-3
CAISEKGQGPNTGELFF
TGTGCCATCAGTGAAAAGGGACAGGGACCGAACACCGGGGAGCTGTTTTTT
>TRBD2|once|TRBJ2-3|TRBV27
CASSLSPSGGMRKSTDTQYF
TGTGCCAGCAGTTTATCGCCTAGCGGGGGCATGCGCAAATCCACAGATACGCAGTATTTT
>TRBD2|NA|TRBJ2-1|TRBV19
CASSNRLAGDNEQFF
TGTGCCAGTAGCAACCGACTAGCGGGAGATAATGAGCAGTTCTTC
>NA|NA|TRBJ1-2|TRBV9
CASSVGAGRVSGYTF
TGTGCCAGCAGCGTAGGGGCAGGGAGGGTGTCTGGCTACACCTTC
>NA|NA|TRBJ1-5|TRBV24-1
CATSVGHSNQPQHF
TGTGCCACCAGTGTCGGACATAGCAATCAGCCCCAGCATTTT
>NA|once|TRBJ2-2|TRBV6-5
CASSYSIRGLQGELFF
TGTGCCAGCAGTTACTCGATTAGGGGTTTACAGGGGGAGCTGTTTTTT
>TRBD2|NA|TRBJ2-2|TRBV28
CASRPSGRGWTGELFF
TGTGCCAGCAGACCTAGCGGGAGGGGTTGGACCGGGGAGCTGTTTTTT
>NA|NA|TRBJ1-2|TRBV5-1
CASSLEQNYGYTF
TGCGCCAGCAGCTTGGAACAGAACTATGGCTACACCTTC
>NA|NA|TRBJ2-1|TRBV5-1
CASRLRPAQGSYNEQFF
TGCGCCAGCAGATTAAGGCCGGCACAGGGCTCCTACAATGAGCAGTTCTTC
>TRBD1|NA|TRBJ2-5|TRBV7-3
CASSSDRGETQYF
TGTGCCAGCAGCTCCGACAGGGGAGAGACCCAGTACTTC
>TRBD1|once|TRBJ2-3|TRBV19
CATRQGISTDTQYF
TGTGCCACCAGACAGGGGATTAGCACAGATACGCAGTATTTT
>NA|NA|TRBJ1-2|TRBV28
CASTTGRGEIGYTF
TGTGCCAGCACTACTGGGCGGGGAGAGATCGGCTACACCTTC
>TRBD1|NA|TRBJ2-1|TRBV11-3
CASSFGQGLYNEQFF
TGTGCCAGCAGCTTCGGACAGGGGCTTTACAATGAGCAGTTCTTC
>NA|NA|TRBJ1-3|TRBV20-1
CSAVRGGTIYF
TGCAGTGCTGTTCGAGGGGGCACCATATATTTT
>NA|NA|TRBJ1-1|TRBV10-3
CAITEGRENTEAFF
TGTGCCATCACCGAGGGGCGGGAAAACACTGAAGCTTTCTTT
>NA|NA|TRBJ1-1|TRBV29-1
CSVALNTEAFF
TGCAGCGTTGCGTTGAACACTGAAGCTTTCTTT
>TRBD1|NA|TRBJ1-2|TRBV6-1
CASSVDRGVAAGGYTF
TGTGCCAGCAGTGTGGACAGGGGAGTGGCAGCTGGGGGCTACACCTTC
>TRBD2|NA|TRBJ2-1|TRBV6-5
CASRYGLAANNEQFF
TGTGCCAGCAGGTACGGACTAGCGGCGAACAATGAGCAGTTCTTC
>TRBD1|NA|TRBJ2-7|TRBV6-2/TRBV6-3
CASSSRGQALTYEQYF
TGTGCCAGCAGTTCTCGGGGACAGGCGCTTACCTACGAGCAGTACTTC
>TRBD1|NA|TRBJ2-5|TRBV5-1
CASSSGQLQETQYF
TGCGCCAGCAGCTCGGGACAGCTACAAGAGACCCAGTACTTC
>TRBD2|NA|TRBJ2-4|TRBV19
CASSEGSGRGKNIQYF
TGTGCCAGTAGTGAGGGTAGCGGGAGGGGCAAAAACATTCAGTACTTC
>NA|NA|TRBJ1-3|TRBV19
CASCQGSSGNTIYF
TGTGCCAGTTGTCAGGGGAGCTCTGGAAACACCATATATTTT
>NA|NA|TRBJ1-2|TRBV6-6
CASSSTDRNYGYTF
TGTGCCAGCAGTTCAACGGACAGAAACTATGGCTACACCTTC
>NA|NA|TRBJ1-6|TRBV19
CASSIRGDNSPLHF
TGTGCCAGTAGTATAAGAGGAGATAATTCACCCCTCCACTTT
>NA|NA|TRBJ2-5|TRBV7-9
CASSLKGARETQYF
TGTGCCAGCAGCTTAAAAGGGGCGCGGGAGACCCAGTACTTC
>NA|NA|TRBJ2-1|TRBV2
CASSVVRTSYNEQFF
TGTGCCAGCAGTGTGGTGCGGACATCATACAATGAGCAGTTCTTC
>TRBD1|NA|TRBJ1-6|TRBV4-1
CASSQEGARGGSPLHF
TGCGCCAGCAGCCAGGAGGGGGCACGGGGCGGTTCACCCCTCCACTTT
>TRBD2|once|TRBJ2-1|TRBV27
CASSLRYTSGAYNEQFF
TGTGCCAGCAGTTTAAGATATACTAGCGGGGCCTACAATGAGCAGTTCTTC
>TRBD1|NA|TRBJ2-7|TRBV28
CASTPPPGQGSYEQYF
TGTGCCAGCACCCCTCCCCCGGGACAGGGTTCCTACGAGCAGTACTTC
>NA|NA|TRBJ2-1|TRBV29-1
CSVEVADSQFF
TGCAGCGTTGAAGTGGCGGATTCTCAGTTCTTC
>TRBD1|NA|TRBJ2-7|TRBV5-1
CASSLLGQGPYEQYF
TGCGCCAGCAGCCTCCTGGGACAGGGGCCCTACGAGCAGTACTTC
>TRBD2|once|TRBJ2-7|TRBV9
CASSVRGDEQYF
TGTGCCAGCAGCGTACGGGGGGACGAGCAGTACTTC
>NA|NA|TRBJ2-7|TRBV7-2
CASSPGGGLVTYEQYF
TGTGCCAGCAGCCCCGGGGGCGGACTAGTCACCTACGAGCAGTACTTC
>TRBD1|once|TRBJ1-2|TRBV11-2
CASSSISGQGNGYTF
TGTGCCAGCAGCTCTATTTCCGGACAGGGAAATGGCTACACCTTC
>TRBD1|NA|TRBJ2-7|TRBV4-1
CASSQDRRQGYSYEQYF
TGCGCCAGCAGCCAAGATCGCAGACAGGGATACTCCTACGAGCAGTACTTC
>NA|NA|TRBJ2-7|TRBV10-3
CAISGGEVSYEQYF
TGTGCCATCAGTGGTGGGGAGGTGTCCTACGAGCAGTACTTC
>TRBD1|few|TRBJ1-4|TRBV5-1
CASSLGTGWDEKLFF
TGCGCCAGCAGCTTGGGGACAGGGTGGGATGAAAAACTGTTTTTT
>NA|NA|TRBJ1-5|TRBV7-2
CASSSQFSNQPQHF
TGTGCCAGCAGCTCCCAATTTAGCAATCAGCCCCAGCATTTT